This T cell receptor (beta chain) was captured by sequencing in a study of T-cell memory formation after mild COVID-19 (dated by TCRdb to the early 2020s). In terms of the full investigation: TCR sequence clusters from the two donors were found to be largely donor specific. T-cell clones expanding and contracting after mild COVID-19 in a couple of donors were tracked by longitudinal TCRalpha and TCRbeta repertoire sequencing. Two young, previously healthy adult volunteers made up the cohort, one male and one female.

A word on this clonotype: What antigen it recognizes has not been identified. Base qualities are missing; no much larger clone stands one base away.

V and J lose 6 bases and 4 bases, and a span of 12 bases separates them. According to the germline V gene (reference sequence), CDR1 reads LNHDA and CDR2 reads SQIVND. The CDR3 sequence holds 13 residues, the cysteine and phenylalanine included. Only CDR3 DNA is held: 39 bases, read in frame from base 1. Ficoll-Paque density gradient centrifugation was the method used to isolate PBMCs. The full study reports these points: Contracting CD4+ clones were found mainly in CM and EM memory subsets, while CD8+ clones were enriched in EMRA. Clones contracting from day 15 to 85 had balanced CD4/CD8 phenotypes, while a second wave expanding from day 15 to 37 was biased towards CD4+. The second-wave clones that peaked on day 37 were not confirmed to be SARS-CoV-2 specific. Only two mild cases were covered in the study, and larger cohorts including severe cases with pre-infection samples were considered necessary. The detection of some responding clones in pre-infection memory suggests that pre-existing cross-reactive memory T cells joined the SARS-CoV-2 response.

TCRdb shows the sequencer as Illumina NovaSeq 6000. Using 5'RACE with constant-segment primers, TCRalpha and TCRbeta cDNA libraries were constructed, with sample barcodes and unique molecular identifiers added in the process. RNA was extracted from every sample with Trizol reagent. Libraries were amplified in two PCR steps, with a second sample barcode and Illumina TruSeq adapters added in the second step. Sequencing of libraries was performed on an Illumina NovaSeq with 2 x 150 bp paired-end reads. As for how the authors treated the data: The reads were demultiplexed and collapsed into UMI-guided consensus sequences using migec v1.2.7. Using mixcr v2.1.11, UMI consensuses were aligned to TRA and TRB V and J templates and then assembled into clonotypes. A clonotype was counted as expanded or contracted only when both edgeR and NoisET called the clonotype significant, with the noise models trained on biological replicates. For edgeR calls, the cutoffs were a false discovery rate-adjusted p below 0.01 and a log2 fold-change threshold of 1. As an exploratory analysis of dynamics, max-normalized trajectories of the 1000 most abundant clonotypes were examined by PCA with hierarchical clustering. Each responding clone was given a CD4 or CD8 phenotype based on the CD4+ and CD8+ repertoires, which had been sequenced separately. Using fastp trimming at Q25 and MiXCR clonotype assembly, TCRdb reanalyzed the public sequencing data and kept in-frame beta chains. Rows matching on CDR3 protein sequence are summarized as one entry with the most common DNA and genes. TCRdb, not the authors, supplied the V and J calls. This sample is represented by fewer than 250,000 distinct CDR3 sequences; under 12% of them were singletons. Clones ranked in the top ten supply less than 4% of the sample.

The TCR was taken from a young man who had mild COVID-19 (a few samples of this study predate the infection). The sample titles of this study are shuffled in the database, so cell type and time point are left out; the donor was told from shared clones. The sequence links TRBV19 to TRBJ1-2, with the D gene uncertain. Sequencing was performed on PBMCs or a T cell subset sorted from them (not recorded which). The base sequence is TGTGCCAGTAGCCTTTCAAAGGCCTATGGCTACACCTTC. This yields the protein CASSLSKAYGYTF.